Listed here are 13 T cell receptor beta chains from one sample, sequenced in a study of shared clonotypes between healthy human individuals. The method was immunoSEQ multiplex PCR; TCRdb's version includes in-frame clones alone and lacks a portion of them. The sample lists about 2 million clones, about 95% seen once, with 1% to 1.5% in the top ten. Naive CD8 populations comprised CD45RO-negative cells positively selected for CCR7, excluding terminally differentiated effector memory CD45RA+ cells. Input material: naive CD8+ T cells sorted from blood. The receptor source for this set is a man in his late teens or twenties in good health.

V is TRBV6-5 and J is TRBJ2-3; 7 bases align to TRBD2. Trimming at V came to 8 bases and at J to 0 bases, leaving 8 bases not matched to a gene. This CDR3 contains 15 residues. Per germline, CDR1 MNHEY and CDR2 SVGAGI. The CDR3 sequence: CASRDYFSSTDTQYF. The CDR3 DNA sequence: TGTGCCAGCCGGGACTATTTCTCTAGCACAGATACGCAGTATTTT.

The chain couples TRBV28 to TRBJ2-2, with D maybe TRBD1 (6 bases). The CDR3 is 15 residues long. Trimming stripped 3 bases from V and 0 bases from J, with 8 bases between. Per germline, CDR1 MDHEN and CDR2 SYDVKM. CDR3 sequence (DNA): TGTGCCAGCAGTTTTAGGACAGCGAACACCGGGGAGCTGTTTTTT. It codes for CASSFRTANTGELFF.

On this clone itself: This same CDR3 is encoded by further DNA sequences in the sample. The chain joins TRBV5-1 to TRBJ2-5, with D unclear. V was shortened by 0 bases and J by 4 bases, with 1 base between the two germline ends. The CDR3 is 11 residues long. Germline CDR1 SGHRS, CDR2 YFSETQ. CDR3 coding DNA: TGCGCCAGCAGCTTGGTAGAGACCCAGTACTTC. Protein sequence: CASSLVETQYF.

J is TRBJ1-3 and V is TRBV28; D remains unclear. Trimming pared 1 base from V and 5 bases from J, leaving 9 bases between. The germline gives CDR1 MDHEN, CDR2 SYDVKM. The CDR3 spans 14 residues. CDR3 sequence reads: CASSLSGGRNTIYF. In DNA, the CDR3 is TGTGCCAGCAGTTTATCGGGAGGGAGAAACACCATATATTTT.

The V and J genes are TRBV2 and TRBJ1-6; 8 bases match TRBD1. The trim removed 6 bases at V and 8 bases at J, leaving 6 bases unmatched. This CDR3 has 14 residues. The V gene's germline CDR1 is SNHLY and CDR2 FYNNEI. CDR3 sequence (DNA): TGTGCCAGCAGCCCCGGACAGGGTTATTCACCCCTCCACTTT. Translated, it gives CASSPGQGYSPLHF. Full variable domain (outside the CDR3, taken from reference TRBV2 and TRBJ1-6): EPEVTQTPSHQVTQMGQEVILRCVPISNHLYFYWYRQILGQKVEFLVSFYNNEISEKSEIFDDQFSVERPDGSNFTLKIRSTKLEDSAMYFCASSPGQGYSPLHFGNGTRLTVT.

CDR3 amino acids: CASSEWAGGAKNIQYF. The DNA of the CDR3 is TGCGCCAGCAGTGAGTGGGCGGGAGGGGCCAAAAACATTCAGTACTTC. V and J are TRBV10-2 and TRBJ2-4; 9 nucleotides align to TRBD2. V was pared by 1 base and J by 1 base, with 2 bases of the junction left unmatched. CDR1 and CDR2 (germline): WSHSY, SAAADI. The CDR3 runs to 16 residues.

The table lists this clone with a count of one. The rearrangement links TRBV5-6 to TRBJ1-6, with TRBD1 matching 9 bases. The germline CDR1 and CDR2 sequences are SGHDT and YYEEEE. This CDR3 is built from 15 residues. The trim removed 0 bases at V and 7 bases at J, leaving 2 bases unmatched. CDR3 amino acids: CASSLADRGNSPLHF. The CDR3 DNA follows: TGTGCCAGCAGCTTGGCCGACAGGGGGAATTCACCCCTCCACTTT.

J is TRBJ2-7 and V is TRBV29-1; 10 bases agree with TRBD1. V lost 3 bases, J lost 2 bases, and 4 bases stayed unmatched. The CDR3 totals 14 residues. Germline V gives CDR1 SQVTM, CDR2 ANQGSEA. The CDR3 is CSVDRGQGTYEQYF. For the CDR3, the DNA is TGCAGCGTTGATAGGGGACAGGGGACCTACGAGCAGTACTTC.

The chain is built from TRBV2 and TRBJ2-1, with 7 bases aligning to TRBD1. This CDR3 has 14 residues. Germline trimming cut 3 bases from V and 3 bases from J; bases unmatched to any gene: 2. CDR1 is SNHLY, CDR2 FYNNEI, per germline. In nucleotides, the CDR3 is TGTGCCAGCAGTGACAGGGGGTACTACAATGAGCAGTTCTTC. Encoded protein: CASSDRGYYNEQFF.

The chain uses TRBV2 and TRBJ2-7; D might be TRBD1 (6 bases). Germline V CDR1 and CDR2: SNHLY, FYNNEI. Trimming removed 6 bases at V and 4 bases at J, with 10 bases between. The length of the CDR3 is 12 residues. The CDR3 sequence: CASSRGRYEQYF. In nucleotides, the CDR3 is TGTGCCAGCAGCAGGGGCAGGTACGAGCAGTACTTC.

The V gene is TRBV7-3, the J gene TRBJ2-1; 11 bases agree with TRBD1. CDR3 length: 18 residues. Germline-derived CDR1 and CDR2 are SGHTA and FQGTGA. The ends lost 4 bases at V and 4 bases at J; junction bases unmatched: 12. The CDR3 region is CASSSYRYRDRGYNEQFF. The CDR3 region has the DNA TGTGCCAGCAGCTCCTACCGATACCGGGACAGGGGGTACAATGAGCAGTTCTTC.

Comments on this clone: At the DNA level, this CDR3 is encoded by other sequences in the same sample as well. V gene TRBV27 combines with J gene TRBJ2-7; D ambiguous. The germline V and J ends were trimmed by 4 bases and 1 base, with 5 bases remaining between them. Per the germline V gene, CDR1 is MNHEY and CDR2 is SMNVEV (reference sequence). CDR3 size: 12 residues. The CDR3 reads CASSSPSYEQYF. The CDR3 DNA reads TGTGCCAGCAGTTCCCCTTCCTACGAGCAGTACTTC.

This chain connects TRBV11-2 to TRBJ2-7; perhaps D is TRBD1 or TRBD2 (5 bases each). The CDR3 is made up of 14 amino acids. In germline, CDR1 is SGHAT, CDR2 FQNNGV. Trimming removed 3 bases at V and 2 bases at J, with 11 bases between. This CDR3 is CASSFGTEAYEQYF. CDR3 DNA sequence: TGTGCCAGCAGCTTCGGGACGGAGGCCTACGAGCAGTACTTC.